These 15 T cell receptor beta chains originate from one sample sequenced in a study of T cell responses to AZD1222 COVID-19 vaccine. Using immunoSEQ multiplex PCR, the repertoire was profiled, and TCRdb retains in-frame clones only, with some absent. In the table there are some 140,000 clones, 85% to 90% of which are singletons. Source: peripheral blood, taken on day 0 of MenACWY control vaccination. Source of these receptors: an adult in good health.

The V call is TRBV19, the J call TRBJ1-1, with 8 bases fitting TRBD1. V gave up 7 bases and J gave up 4 bases; unmatched junction bases: 2. Per the germline V gene, CDR1 is LNHDA and CDR2 is SQIVND (reference sequence). The CDR3 is 12 residues long. CDR3 sequence (DNA): TGTGCCAGTAAGACAGGGGCCACTGAAGCTTTCTTT. It specifies CASKTGATEAFF.

This clone came up once. The chain's CDR3 is CASSERQGNPEAFF. The CDR3 nucleotides are TGTGCCAGCTCGGAACGACAGGGAAACCCTGAAGCTTTCTTT. The chain uses TRBV18 and TRBJ1-1, with TRBD1 matching 7 bases. Losses at the gene ends were 6 bases for V and 6 bases for J; bases not matched to a gene: 10. This CDR3 comprises 14 residues. Germline CDR1 reads KGHSH; CDR2 reads LQKENI.

This chain joins TRBV6-6 and TRBJ2-5; the D gene is possibly TRBD1 (7 bases). Germline V lookup: CDR1 MNHNY, CDR2 SVGAGI (reference sequence). Trimming stripped 6 bases from V and 4 bases from J, with 12 bases between. This CDR3 has 13 amino acids. The CDR3 DNA sequence: TGTGCCAGCAGGGGCGGGACAGCAGAGACCCAGTACTTC. Translated, it gives CASRGGTAETQYF.

The rearrangement uses TRBV11-3 and TRBJ2-3, with D perhaps matching TRBD1 (6 bases). V lost 4 bases, J lost 1 base, and 9 bases lay in between. The CDR3 extends over 14 amino acids. Germline CDR1 SGHNT, CDR2 YENEEA. CDR3 sequence: CASSSHRGTDTQYF. CDR3 nucleotides: TGTGCCAGCAGCTCTCACAGGGGCACAGATACGCAGTATTTT.

The chain links TRBV6-4 to TRBJ1-2; 10 positions agree with TRBD1. Per germline, CDR1 MRHNA and CDR2 SNTAGT. With 10 bases clipped from V and 3 bases from J, the junction kept 11 bases outside the gene matches. The CDR3 runs 15 residues. This chain's CDR3 is CATYGGQGEYYGYTF. The CDR3 coding sequence is TGTGCCACCTACGGAGGACAGGGGGAATACTATGGCTACACCTTC.

The rearrangement links TRBV11-2 to TRBJ2-7; tentatively, D is TRBD2 (6 bases). Deletions cut 6 bases from V and 2 bases from J, with 17 bases between. The CDR3 runs to 15 residues. Per germline, CDR1 SGHAT and CDR2 FQNNGV. The CDR3 coding sequence is TGTGCCAGCAGTCGTACCGGGACTGGGGCCTACGAGCAGTACTTC. This codes for CASSRTGTGAYEQYF.

The chain couples TRBV3-1 (or the pseudogene TRBV3-2) to TRBJ1-2, with D unclear. CDR1 is LGHDT and CDR2 is YNNKEL in the germline V gene (reference sequence). This CDR3 is built from 13 residues. The V end was cut by 4 bases, the J end by 4 bases, with 10 bases between. As DNA, the CDR3 is TGTGCCAGCAGCCTAACGGCCTCCTATGGCTACACCTTC. Encoded protein: CASSLTASYGYTF.

The chain couples TRBV12-3 or TRBV12-4 to TRBJ2-1; the match to TRBD2 covers 7 bases. V gave up 0 bases and J gave up 9 bases; unmatched junction bases: 2. The CDR3 extends over 13 amino acids. CDR3 bases: TGTGCCAGCAGTTTAGCCGGCGGGGGTGAGCAGTTCTTC. Residues: CASSLAGGGEQFF.

The CDR3: CASRNTEGSPLHF. CDR3 bases: TGCGCCAGCCGAAATACGGAAGGATCACCCCTCCACTTT. The chain employs TRBV5-1 and TRBJ1-6, with unresolved D. The CDR3 has 13 amino acids. CDR1 and CDR2 (germline): SGHRS, YFSETQ. V gave up 7 bases and J gave up 10 bases, with 15 bases separating them.

CDR3 in amino acids: CASSLAPGQENEKLFF. CDR3 nucleotide sequence: TGCGCCAGCAGCTTGGCCCCGGGACAGGAGAATGAAAAACTGTTTTTT. The genes are TRBV5-1 and TRBJ1-4; TRBD1 matches at 8 bases. V shed 0 bases and J 5 bases; nucleotides not matched to a gene: 6. Germline CDR1 is SGHRS and CDR2 is YFSETQ. The CDR3 sequence is 16 residues long.

The chain uses TRBV7-8 and TRBJ2-5; 7 bases align to TRBD2. Germline CDR1 reads SGHVS; CDR2 reads FQNEAQ. V was clipped by 7 bases and J by 4 bases; unmatched bases: 15. The CDR3 covers 16 residues. The CDR3 spells CASTHPPGGVIETQYF. The CDR3 bases are TGTGCCAGCACCCACCCCCCGGGGGGAGTGATAGAGACCCAGTACTTC. Filled out from reference TRBV7-8 and TRBJ2-5, the complete variable domain reads GAGVSQSPRYKVAKRGQDVALRCDPISGHVSLFWYQQALGQGPEFLTYFQNEAQLDKSGLPSDRFFAERPEGSVSTLKIQRTQQEDSAVYLCASTHPPGGVIETQYFGPGTRLLVL.

The CDR3 DNA follows: TGTGCCAGTAGTATCGGGACAGGGGGCGATGGAAACACCATATATTTT. Translation: CASSIGTGGDGNTIYF. The chain couples TRBV19 to TRBJ1-3; 12 bases agree with TRBD1. J lost 3 bases, V lost 3 bases, and 3 bases had no gene match. CDR1 and CDR2 (germline): LNHDA, SQIVND (reference sequence). CDR3 length: 16 amino acids.

This clone turned up a few times. V gene TRBV13 combines with J gene TRBJ1-3; TRBD1 agrees at 9 bases. Germline CDR1 PRHDT, CDR2 FYEKMQ (reference sequence). CDR3 length: 17 amino acids. V lost 4 bases to trimming and J lost 3 bases; unmatched junction nucleotides: 10. The CDR3 DNA reads TGTGCCAGCAGCTACCTCCTCCGGGACAGGGATGGAAACACCATATATTTT. Residues: CASSYLLRDRDGNTIYF.

The chain recombines TRBV2 with TRBJ1-2, with D uncertain. Looked up from germline, CDR1 is SNHLY and CDR2 is FYNNEI. The V gene lost 5 bases and the J gene lost 1 base, with 14 bases spanning the gap. The CDR3 sequence is 15 residues long. The CDR3 region is CASSSHQGVNYGYTF. CDR3 coding DNA: TGTGCCAGCAGTTCCCACCAAGGAGTTAACTATGGCTACACCTTC.

The chain joins TRBV7-8 to TRBJ1-2, with D possibly being TRBD1 (5 bases). This CDR3 is 15 amino acids long. Germline loops: CDR1 SGHVS, CDR2 FQNEAQ. V lost 0 bases and J lost 5, with 13 bases in between. The CDR3 bases are TGTGCCAGCAGCTTAGCGACCAATCGGGGGTATGGCTACACCTTC. Its protein product is CASSLATNRGYGYTF.